This T cell receptor (beta chain) was obtained from a study of shared clonotypes between healthy human individuals. Study-wide findings and caveats: Large sequencing depth failed to make sorted-subset sequencing complete, rarefaction showed. Memory subsets had estimated richness that was generally smaller than that of naive subsets. Tissue TCR repertoires likely differ from these blood-only repertoires.

Comments on this clone: Its antigen is not known.

Profiling relied on immunoSEQ multiplex PCR, and the TCRdb table lists in-frame clones only, not all of them. The table has about 1 million clones, about three quarters seen once; the top ten hold less than 1.5%. The V segment lost 6 bases and the J segment 3 bases; nucleotides outside the gene matches: 7. Germline V gene lookup returns CDR1 MDHEN and CDR2 SYDVKM. The CDR3 sequence is 15 residues long. The source is a man between 18 and 35 years old in good health. The V call is TRBV28, the J call TRBJ2-1; 8 bases match TRBD1. The sequenced sample was memory CD4+ T cells sorted from blood. The subset: CD45RA-negative fraction. The CDR3 bases are TGTGCCAGCAGAGGGATCGGGACAGGCTACAATGAGCAGTTCTTC. Encoded protein: CASRGIGTGYNEQFF.